The clone carrying this TCR beta chain was observed once. The authors' processing: By means of reference gene primer amplification, nucleated cell counts were estimated. Some clones are missing from TCRdb's copy, which holds only in-frame ones; the method was immunoSEQ multiplex PCR. V and J calls and clone size are given by that table; D and trimming were obtained from the DNA. The sample comprises a few hundred thousand clones, around 87% of which are singletons, and over 4% rests with the top ten. These data are taken from a study of blood T cell repertoires in COVID-19. For the study at large: Both acute and convalescent COVID-19 samples were obtained from the United States, Italy and Spain. Sample material is recorded as cDNA or gDNA derived from T cells, B-cell-depleted T cells, or PBMCs.

The sample comprised peripheral blood. This clonotype originated in a woman aged 55 to 70 with COVID-19, enrolled during active disease.

CDR3 region: CASSKGEGSTNEKLFF. The CDR3 DNA follows: TGTGCCAGCAGCAAAGGGGAGGGGTCTACTAATGAAAAACTGTTTTTT. V usage is TRBV4-2 and J usage is TRBJ1-4, with a weak D call TRBD1 (5 bases). The CDR3 consists of 16 residues. Per the germline V gene, CDR1 is LGHNA and CDR2 is YNFKEQ. Trimming shortened V by 5 bases and J by 2 bases, and 15 bases separated the two germline ends.